Below are 10 T cell receptor beta chains sequenced from a single sample in a study of radiation and T cells in renal cell carcinoma. Time point meaning: baseline pretreatment blood. Treatment given: 15 Gy SBRT to primary tumor, nephrectomy 4 weeks later. Libraries were prepared by immunoSEQ multiplex PCR; TCRdb keeps only in-frame clonotypes and omits some of them. This sample has tens of thousands of clones; 82% occur once, and the top ten carry 6% to 7%. The material sequenced was blood, taken from a patient whose treatment included radiotherapy and nephrectomy. The receptors were gathered from a man in his sixties with renal cell carcinoma.

This clone was seen a handful of times. The chain couples TRBV7-2 to TRBJ2-3; tentatively, D is TRBD2 (6 bases). V dropped 3 bases and J dropped 2 bases, with 12 bases sitting between them. The CDR3 totals 15 residues. CDR1 SGHTA and CDR2 FQGNSA come from the germline V gene. CDR3 protein: CASSFDAGNTDTQYF. The CDR3 region has the DNA TGTGCCAGCAGCTTTGACGCGGGGAACACAGATACGCAGTATTTT.

The chain recombines TRBV7-8 with TRBJ2-7; D assignment may be TRBD1 or TRBD2 (5 bases each). Trimming cost V 0 bases and J 7 bases, with 19 bases left between them. Per the germline V gene, CDR1 is SGHVS and CDR2 is FQNEAQ. There are 16 residues in the CDR3. CDR3 coding DNA: TGTGCCAGCAGCTTAGCTTCTAGCCCTAGCCCAGGGGAGCAGTACTTC. Translating gives CASSLASSPSPGEQYF.

The V and J genes are TRBV2 and TRBJ1-5; D is ambiguous. Germline V gene lookup returns CDR1 SNHLY and CDR2 FYNNEI. The V and J ends lost 4 bases and 4 bases respectively, with 14 bases between them. The CDR3 length is 15 residues. CDR3 DNA sequence: TGTGCCAGCAGTGCATTTTCCAGAAATAATCAGCCCCAGCATTTT. Translation: CASSAFSRNNQPQHF.

The J gene is TRBJ2-2, the V gene TRBV5-1, with D possibly called TRBD1 or TRBD2 (7 bases each). V gave up 4 bases and J gave up 7 bases, with 17 bases separating them. Germline V CDR1 and CDR2: SGHRS, YFSETQ. This CDR3 contains 15 residues. The CDR3 loop reads CASSPQTGRGGELFF. In nucleotides, the CDR3 is TGCGCCAGCAGCCCCCAGACAGGGAGGGGCGGGGAGCTGTTTTTT. Full variable domain (rest looked up from reference TRBV5-1 and TRBJ2-2): KAGVTQTPRYLIKTRGQQVTLSCSPISGHRSVSWYQQTPGQGLQFLFEYFSETQRNKGNFPGRFSGRQFSNSRSEMNVSTLELGDSALYLCASSPQTGRGGELFFGEGSRLTVL.

The rearrangement uses TRBV7-9 and TRBJ2-6; D may match TRBD1 or TRBD2 (5 bases each). V dropped 0 bases and J dropped 0 bases, with 12 bases sitting between them. This CDR3 is 18 amino acids long. Germline lookup yields CDR1 SEHNR and CDR2 FQNEAQ (reference sequence). The DNA for the CDR3 is TGTGCCAGCAGCTTAGCGAGGGGTACATACTCTGGGGCCAACGTCCTGACTTTC. Amino acids: CASSLARGTYSGANVLTF. Looking up the rest from reference TRBV7-9 and TRBJ2-6 gives the full variable domain: DTGVSQNPRHKITKRGQNVTFRCDPISEHNRLYWYRQTLGQGPEFLTYFQNEAQLEKSRLLSDRFSAERPKGSFSTLEIQRTEQGDSAMYLCASSLARGTYSGANVLTFGAGSRLTVL.

The chain recombines TRBV5-1 with TRBJ2-7; 7 bases line up with TRBD2. Germline V gives CDR1 SGHRS, CDR2 YFSETQ. The V gene end was trimmed by 4 bases and the J gene end by 1 base; junction bases not matched to a gene: 5. The CDR3 is made up of 14 amino acids. For the CDR3, the DNA is TGCGCCAGCAGCCCAACTAGCGCATCCTACGAGCAGTACTTC. This translates into CASSPTSASYEQYF.

The chain links TRBV29-1 to TRBJ2-7; unclear D gene. The CDR3 is 13 amino acids. V lost 6 bases and J 7 bases, leaving 19 bases between the germline ends. Germline V gene data show CDR1 as SQVTM and CDR2 as ANQGSEA. CDR3 in amino acids: CSVGDGLIGEQYF. In nucleotides, the CDR3 is TGCAGCGTCGGTGACGGGTTGATAGGGGAGCAGTACTTC.

There are a few counts of this clone. This chain joins TRBV27 and TRBJ1-1; unclear D gene. The CDR3 has 14 residues. Trimming took off 8 bases at V and 5 bases at J, with 18 bases between the two ends. In germline, CDR1 is MNHEY, CDR2 SMNVEV (reference sequence). The CDR3 nucleotides read TGTGCCAGCGGAATCACAAAGGCGAGGACTGAAGCTTTCTTT. Its protein is CASGITKARTEAFF.

The genes are TRBV11-2 and TRBJ2-1; D gene unclear. The CDR3 is made up of 13 amino acids. Deletions cut 2 bases from V and 4 bases from J, with 6 bases between. Germline lookup yields CDR1 SGHAT and CDR2 FQNNGV. In nucleotides, the CDR3 is TGTGCCAGCAGCTTACAGCCTTACAATGAGCAGTTCTTC. Its translation is CASSLQPYNEQFF.

In this sample, this clone turned up once. V usage is TRBV6-5 and J usage is TRBJ2-7; D is ambiguous. Trimming left V 5 bases short and J 4 bases short, with 15 bases between. This CDR3 has 14 amino acids. CDR1 is MNHEY, CDR2 SVGAGI, per germline. CDR3 coding DNA: TGTGCCAGCAGTCCCCGGTGGTTTTCATACGAGCAGTACTTC. Protein product: CASSPRWFSYEQYF.